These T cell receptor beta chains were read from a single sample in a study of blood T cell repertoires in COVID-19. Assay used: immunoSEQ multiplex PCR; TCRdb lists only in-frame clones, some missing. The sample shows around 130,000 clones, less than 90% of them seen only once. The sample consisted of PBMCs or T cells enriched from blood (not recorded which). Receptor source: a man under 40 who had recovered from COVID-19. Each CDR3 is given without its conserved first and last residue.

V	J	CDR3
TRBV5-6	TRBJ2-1	ASSQTGGFGSYNEQF
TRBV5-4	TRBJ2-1	ASSFLAGAYNEQF
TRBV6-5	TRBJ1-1	ASSRGEHTEAF
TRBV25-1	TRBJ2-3	ASSALLAGGEDTQY
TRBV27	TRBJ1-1	ASSSYMPATGDTEAF
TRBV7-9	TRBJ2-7	ASSSTRGYEQY
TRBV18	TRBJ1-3	ASSITQDSGNTIY
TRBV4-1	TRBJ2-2	ASSQDNGELF
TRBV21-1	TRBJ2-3	ACRTSGGHTDTQY
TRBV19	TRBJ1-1	ASSSGNTEAF
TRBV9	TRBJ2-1	ASSEGGPLYNEQF
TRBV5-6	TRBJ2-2	ASAAGGNTGELF
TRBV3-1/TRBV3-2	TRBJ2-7	ASSPDSGNPEQY
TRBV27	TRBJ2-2	ASRLGGMGELF
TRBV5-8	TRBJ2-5	ASSWGTD
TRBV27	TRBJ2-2	ASSFAGDTGELF
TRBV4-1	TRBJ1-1	ASSQVFSDRNSEAF
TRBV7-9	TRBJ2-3	ASSSPYREADTQY